Shown below are 30 T cell receptor beta chains from a single sample sequenced in a study of shared clonotypes between healthy human individuals. Profiling relied on immunoSEQ multiplex PCR, and the TCRdb table lists in-frame clones only, not all of them. The repertoire holds over 400,000 clones, 70% to 80% seen once, with around 13% in the top ten. Sequences were obtained from PBMCs. Every receptor here comes from a woman in her forties in good health. Some clones in this sample may be carry-over from other donors' samples.

For the CDR3, the DNA is TGCGCCAGCAGCCAATCTTCCACCGGGGAGCTGTTTTTT. It yields the protein CASSQSSTGELFF. The chain links TRBV4-3 to TRBJ2-2; D is ambiguous. This CDR3 contains 13 residues. Germline assignment: CDR1 LGHNA and CDR2 YSLEER. V was shortened by 2 bases and J by 4 bases, with 5 bases between the two germline ends.

The CDR3, as DNA: TGTGCCAGCAGTCCCCTGTGGGCCCGAGTGGAGTATTTT. Protein sequence: CASSPLWARVEYF. This chain uses TRBV28 with TRBJ2-3; D remains unclear. Trimming left V 5 bases short and J 13 bases short, with 19 bases between. The CDR3 has 13 residues. CDR1 MDHEN and CDR2 SYDVKM come from the germline V gene.

This clone was found a few times. This chain connects TRBV2 to TRBJ1-3; D unresolved. This CDR3 is 16 amino acids long. Germline CDR1 SNHLY, CDR2 FYNNEI. Trimming took off 5 bases at V and 0 bases at J, with 14 bases between the two ends. CDR3 DNA: TGTGCCAGCAGTATTTCGGATGTGAGCTCTGGAAACACCATATATTTT. Residues: CASSISDVSSGNTIYF.

The chain has TRBV30 and TRBJ1-5; D gene ambiguous. The length of the CDR3 is 15 residues. From germline, CDR1 is GTSNPN and CDR2 SVGIG (reference sequence). The V end was cut by 3 bases, the J end by 2 bases, with 14 bases between. This chain's CDR3 is CAWSTRRGGNQPQHF. The CDR3 region has the DNA TGTGCCTGGAGCACACGCCGGGGAGGCAATCAGCCCCAGCATTTT.

The gene calls are TRBV5-4 and TRBJ2-7; D possibly corresponds to TRBD2 (6 bases). V lost 0 bases and J lost 7, with 11 bases in between. The CDR3 covers 13 residues. Germline lookup yields CDR1 SGHNT and CDR2 YYREEE (reference sequence). The DNA of the CDR3 is TGTGCCAGCAGCTTGGCCTGGGGGGAAGAGCAGTACTTC. Translated, it gives CASSLAWGEEQYF.

Comment on this clone: An end of the junction differs from the germline gene, which may be a read error. The chain links TRBV9 to TRBJ2-5; 12 positions match TRBD2. The CDR3 is 14 amino acids. Germline V gene lookup returns CDR1 SGDLS and CDR2 YYNGEE. The CDR3 reads CAGSRTSGEETQYF. Written as DNA, the CDR3 is TGTGCCGGCAGCCGGACTAGCGGGGAAGAGACCCAGTACTTC.

This chain links TRBV5-4 with TRBJ1-2; D not certain. This CDR3 has 13 residues. V dropped 1 base and J dropped 6 bases, with 10 bases sitting between them. Germline lookup yields CDR1 SGHNT and CDR2 YYREEE (reference sequence). The CDR3 sequence: CASSLRDPDGYTF. The CDR3 DNA sequence: TGTGCCAGCAGCTTGCGAGACCCCGATGGCTACACCTTC.

This clone was observed once. The chain couples TRBV7-9 to TRBJ1-4, with TRBD1 identical over 12 bases. From germline, CDR1 is SEHNR and CDR2 FQNEAQ (reference sequence). V was pared by 2 bases and J by 2 bases, with 9 bases of the junction left unmatched. The CDR3 loop spans 19 amino acids. In nucleotides, the CDR3 is TGTGCCAGCAGCTTATTGGGGACAGGGGGCCGGGCGACTAATGAAAAACTGTTTTTT. It specifies CASSLLGTGGRATNEKLFF.

This sequence joins TRBV5-5 and TRBJ1-2; weak D call: TRBD1 (5 bases). This CDR3 contains 14 residues. V was cut by 0 bases and J by 3 bases, with 9 bases left in between. The germline CDR1 and CDR2 sequences are SGHKS and YYEKEE (reference sequence). CDR3 nucleotide sequence: TGTGCCAGCAGCTTGGTAGGGGCGGACTATGGCTACACCTTC. Amino acids: CASSLVGADYGYTF.

The rearrangement uses TRBV11-2 and TRBJ2-2; D is perhaps TRBD1 (5 bases). The V and J ends lost 10 bases and 0 bases respectively, with 15 bases between them. The CDR3 totals 15 residues. Germline CDR1 reads SGHAT; CDR2 reads FQNNGV. CDR3 bases: TGTGCCACCTATAGGGGTTTGACGAACACCGGGGAGCTGTTTTTT. This sequence encodes CATYRGLTNTGELFF.

The chain employs TRBV7-2 and TRBJ2-7, with D hard to call. Germline CDR1 is SGHTA and CDR2 is FQGNSA. The CDR3 is 15 residues long. Trimming took 1 base from V and 2 from J, leaving 12 bases between them. The CDR3 DNA sequence: TGTGCCAGCAGCTTAGAAGGTAGGGCGCCCTACGAGCAGTACTTC. This encodes CASSLEGRAPYEQYF.

The chain joins TRBV10-1 to TRBJ1-2; D unresolved. This CDR3 contains 14 residues. The germline gives CDR1 WNHNN, CDR2 SYGVQD (reference sequence). The V end lost 4 bases, the J end lost 4 bases, and 13 bases lay between the germline ends. In DNA form, the CDR3 reads TGCGCCAGCAGTGGATCGCGAAAGACCTATGGCTACACCTTC. Protein: CASSGSRKTYGYTF.

The CDR3 DNA follows: TGTGCCAGCTCACCACGGAACAGCGGGAGTCTCGAGACCCAGTACTTC. Translation gives CASSPRNSGSLETQYF. The rearrangement uses TRBV18 and TRBJ2-5; the match to TRBD2 covers 8 bases. This CDR3 has 16 residues. Losses at the gene ends were 1 base for V and 5 bases for J; bases not matched to a gene: 9. Germline V lookup: CDR1 KGHSH, CDR2 LQKENI.

V usage is TRBV11-2 and J usage is TRBJ2-1; TRBD2 matches 12 bases. Trimming cost V 0 bases and J 10 bases; bases outside gene matches: 7. There are 16 residues in the CDR3. Germline-derived CDR1 and CDR2 are SGHAT and FQNNGV. The CDR3 DNA reads as TGTGCCAGCAGCTTAGATTTGGCTAGCGGGAGGGTAGAGCAGTTCTTC. It yields the protein CASSLDLASGRVEQFF.

This clone was seen at least ten times. J is TRBJ2-5 and V is TRBV11-2; TRBD1 aligns across 10 bases. CDR1 and CDR2 (germline): SGHAT, FQNNGV. This CDR3 region has 15 residues. After removal of 5 bases from V and 5 bases from J, the junction contained 8 bases not matched to a gene. The CDR3 bases are TGTGCCAGCAGCACACCGACAGGGGGCAGGGAGACCCAGTACTTC. It is translated as CASSTPTGGRETQYF.

This chain joins TRBV4-1 and TRBJ1-2, with D tentatively TRBD1 (6 bases). The CDR3 has 15 amino acids. V gave up 3 bases and J gave up 2 bases, with 13 bases separating them. The V gene's germline CDR1 is MGHRA and CDR2 YSYEKL. The CDR3 DNA reads as TGCGCCAGCAGCCAGGGCAGGGGATCCAACTATGGCTACACCTTC. It codes for CASSQGRGSNYGYTF.

The gene calls are TRBV7-2 and TRBJ2-7; 7 bases map to TRBD1. Per germline, CDR1 SGHTA and CDR2 FQGNSA. This CDR3 contains 15 residues. The V and J ends lost 0 bases and 5 bases, in that order; junction bases with no gene match: 7. In DNA, the CDR3 is TGTGCCAGCAGCTTAGCATCACAGGGGCCAGACGAGCAGTACTTC. This gives the protein CASSLASQGPDEQYF. Full variable domain (remainder filled in from reference TRBV7-2 and TRBJ2-7): GAGVSQSPSNKVTEKGKDVELRCDPISGHTALYWYRQSLGQGLEFLIYFQGNSAPDKSGLPSDRFSAERTGGSVSTLTIQRTQQEDSAVYLCASSLASQGPDEQYFGPGTRLTVT.

As concerns this clone: Since a much larger clone is just one base distant, this may be a read error. J is TRBJ2-5 and V is TRBV7-3; the match to TRBD2 covers 13 bases. The V and J ends lost 5 bases and 1 base, in that order; junction bases with no gene match: 1. CDR3 length equals 15 residues. Germline assignment: CDR1 SGHTA and CDR2 FQGTGA. Written as DNA, the CDR3 is TGTGCCAGCAGCCGGACTAGCGGGAGCCAAGAGACCCAGTACTTC. Translated, it gives CASSRTSGSQETQYF. Supplemented by reference TRBV7-3 and TRBJ2-5, the full variable domain reads GAGVSQTPSNKVTEKGKYVELRCDPISGHTALYWYRQSLGQGPEFLIYFQGTGAADDSGLPNDRFFAVRPEGSVSTLKIQRTERGDSAVYLCASSRTSGSQETQYFGPGTRLLVL.

The chain has TRBV27 and TRBJ2-7; D gene uncertain. Deletions cut 8 bases from V and 0 bases from J, with 17 bases between. The CDR3 spans 15 residues. Germline CDR1 reads MNHEY; CDR2 reads SMNVEV (reference sequence). The CDR3 sequence: CASAPRWAHSYEQYF. The CDR3 DNA reads TGTGCCAGCGCTCCTCGTTGGGCACACTCCTACGAGCAGTACTTC.

The chain combines TRBV30 with TRBJ2-3; 7 bases align to TRBD2. The trim removed 0 bases at V and 3 bases at J, leaving 9 bases unmatched. CDR1 is GTSNPN, CDR2 SVGIG, per germline (reference sequence). This CDR3 has 16 amino acids. CDR3 amino acids: CAWSVPPGGGTDTQYF. As DNA, the CDR3 is TGTGCCTGGAGTGTACCACCGGGAGGCGGGACAGATACGCAGTATTTT.

The CDR3 reads CASSARLAGTSGTGELFF. The CDR3 DNA follows: TGTGCCAGCAGCGCTAGACTAGCGGGAACCTCGGGGACCGGGGAGCTGTTTTTT. J is TRBJ2-2 and V is TRBV9; 11 bases line up with TRBD2. Germline-derived CDR1 and CDR2 are SGDLS and YYNGEE. The CDR3 runs to 18 residues. After removal of 3 bases from V and 5 bases from J, the junction contained 12 bases not matched to a gene.

V usage is TRBV30 and J usage is TRBJ1-1; D is undetermined. Germline CDR1 and CDR2: GTSNPN and SVGIG (reference sequence). This CDR3 region has 13 residues. Trimming shortened V by 3 bases and J by 0 bases, and 8 bases separated the two germline ends. CDR3 bases: TGTGCCTGGAGCAGACACCTGAACACTGAAGCTTTCTTT. Its translation: CAWSRHLNTEAFF.

In this sample, this clone turned up once. The rearrangement links TRBV7-9 to TRBJ2-1, with 9 bases fitting TRBD2. Germline V gives CDR1 SEHNR, CDR2 FQNEAQ (reference sequence). The CDR3 covers 13 residues. The J segment lost 15 bases and the V segment lost 1 base, leaving 7 bases of the junction unmatched. The CDR3 DNA sequence: TGTGCCAGCAGCTTAGTTCTGGCGGGAGGGGCGTTCTTC. Amino acid sequence: CASSLVLAGGAFF.

This clone occurred once. The CDR3 DNA follows: TGTGCCAGCAGCCCGCTAGCGGGGGAGTACAATGAGCAGTTCTTC. It yields the protein CASSPLAGEYNEQFF. The chain employs TRBV28 and TRBJ2-1; TRBD2 agrees at 10 bases. CDR3 length equals 15 residues. Germline loops: CDR1 MDHEN, CDR2 SYDVKM. V lost 6 bases, J lost 4 bases, and 6 bases stayed unmatched. Full variable domain (rest looked up from reference TRBV28 and TRBJ2-1): DVKVTQSSRYLVKRTGEKVFLECVQDMDHENMFWYRQDPGLGLRLIYFSYDVKMKEKGDIPEGYSVSREKKERFSLILESASTNQTSMYLCASSPLAGEYNEQFFGPGTRLTVL.

The genes are TRBV7-9 and TRBJ2-4; TRBD2 matches 13 bases. The CDR3 totals 16 residues. J gave up 7 bases and V 3 bases, and 6 bases lay outside the gene matches. The germline V gene encodes CDR1 SEHNR and CDR2 FQNEAQ (reference sequence). The CDR3 sequence is CASSFGLAGEGNIQYF. CDR3 coding DNA: TGTGCCAGCAGCTTCGGACTAGCGGGAGAGGGGAACATTCAGTACTTC.

The V gene is TRBV18, the J gene TRBJ1-4; 7 nucleotides agree with TRBD1. Per germline, CDR1 KGHSH and CDR2 LQKENI. CDR3 length: 15 residues. With V trimmed by 4 bases and J by 2 bases, 4 bases remained unmatched. CDR3 in amino acids: CASSLEQGTNEKLFF. The CDR3 DNA reads TGTGCCAGCTCACTCGAACAGGGGACTAATGAAAAACTGTTTTTT.

V gene TRBV27 combines with J gene TRBJ2-5; D is undetermined. V dropped 5 bases and J dropped 4 bases, with 8 bases sitting between them. The length of the CDR3 is 12 residues. Germline V gives CDR1 MNHEY, CDR2 SMNVEV (reference sequence). In DNA, the CDR3 is TGTGCCAGCAGTGACACCACAGAGACCCAGTACTTC. Translation gives CASSDTTETQYF.

The chain uses TRBV5-6 and TRBJ2-1; D might be TRBD2 (6 bases). V was trimmed by 4 bases and J by 5 bases, leaving 16 bases between them. The germline gives CDR1 SGHDT, CDR2 YYEEEE. There are 15 residues in the CDR3. The CDR3 bases are TGTGCCAGCAGCCCGTCGGCGGGGTTTAACAATGAGCAGTTCTTC. This codes for CASSPSAGFNNEQFF. The full variable domain, its missing parts supplied by reference TRBV5-6 and TRBJ2-1, is DAGVTQSPTHLIKTRGQQVTLRCSPKSGHDTVSWYQQALGQGPQFIFQYYEEEERQRGNFPDRFSGHQFPNYSSELNVNALLLGDSALYLCASSPSAGFNNEQFFGPGTRLTVL.

In its sample, this clone was seen a few times. The chain links TRBV5-1 to TRBJ2-5; the D gene is possibly TRBD2 (5 bases). The CDR3 runs 15 residues. Germline V CDR1 and CDR2: SGHRS, YFSETQ. Deletions cut 4 bases from V and 4 bases from J, with 17 bases between. Here the CDR3 DNA reads TGCGCCAGCAGCGTTGGACTGCCTCGAGGAGAGACCCAGTACTTC. This encodes CASSVGLPRGETQYF.

The rearrangement joins TRBV11-3 to TRBJ2-2, with D hard to call. CDR3 length equals 13 residues. V gave up 5 bases and J gave up 1 base, with 5 bases separating them. Germline assignment: CDR1 SGHNT and CDR2 YENEEA. CDR3 protein: CASSRRNTGELFF. CDR3 in DNA: TGTGCCAGCAGCAGACGGAACACCGGGGAGCTGTTTTTT.